The rows below give T cell receptor beta chains drawn from one sample of a study of blood T cell repertoires in COVID-19. Some clones are missing from TCRdb's copy, which holds only in-frame ones; the method was immunoSEQ multiplex PCR. The data contain some 270,000 clones, roughly nine tenths of them singletons. Sequencing input: peripheral blood. These receptors originate from a woman aged 60-75 years who had recovered from COVID-19. CDR3s include the opening cysteine and the closing phenylalanine or tryptophan. A D gene is named only where the DNA matches it firmly. Only some rows state a clone size, as once, few, many or a class for expanded clones.

D: TRBD1; size: .; J: TRBJ1-2; V: TRBV23-1; DNA: TGCGCCAGCAGTCAATCCCCGGACAGGTCGGAGACTGGCTACACCTTC; CDR3: CASSQSPDRSETGYTF
D: TRBD1; size: few; J: TRBJ1-5; V: TRBV19; DNA: TGTGCCAGTAGTGTCCGACAGGGGGGCAATCAGCCCCAGCATTTT; CDR3: CASSVRQGGNQPQHF
D: .; size: few; J: TRBJ2-2; V: TRBV7-2; DNA: TGTGCCAGCAGCTCCCGGAGGGGGCTCGCCGGGGAGCTGTTTTTT; CDR3: CASSSRRGLAGELFF
D: TRBD1; size: .; J: TRBJ1-1; V: TRBV19; DNA: TGTGCCAGTAGTATTGGGACAGGGGCGATCAACACTGAAGCTTTCTTT; CDR3: CASSIGTGAINTEAFF
D: .; size: .; J: TRBJ1-2; V: TRBV5-4; DNA: TGTGCCAGCAGCTTTGAGGCAGTATATGGCTACACCTTC; CDR3: CASSFEAVYGYTF
D: TRBD1; size: .; J: TRBJ2-7; V: TRBV3-1/TRBV3-2; DNA: TGTGCCAGCAGCTACGGGACAGGGACGGGGGAGCAGTACTTC; CDR3: CASSYGTGTGEQYF
D: .; size: .; J: TRBJ2-3; V: TRBV24-1; DNA: TGTGCCACCAGTGTACAGGGTGGCACAGATACGCAGTATTTT; CDR3: CATSVQGGTDTQYF
D: .; size: .; J: TRBJ2-1; V: TRBV6-4; DNA: TGTGCCAGCAGTGACTCGGGGCGACCTGAGCAGTTCTTC; CDR3: CASSDSGRPEQFF
D: .; size: .; J: TRBJ2-5; V: TRBV7-2; DNA: TGTGCCAGCAGCTTAGCACGGGGAGAGACCCAGTACTTC; CDR3: CASSLARGETQYF
D: TRBD2; size: .; J: TRBJ2-5; V: TRBV9; DNA: TGTGCCAGCAGCTCCGACGCGACAACTAGCGGTAAAGAGACCCAGTACTTC; CDR3: CASSSDATTSGKETQYF
D: TRBD1; size: .; J: TRBJ1-2; V: TRBV19; DNA: TGTGCCAGTAGCGCGACAGGGCCTCTTTATGGCTACACCTTC; CDR3: CASSATGPLYGYTF
D: .; size: once; J: TRBJ1-5; V: TRBV2; DNA: TGTGCCAGCAGTGAGAACAGGGACGATCAGCCCCAGCATTTT; CDR3: CASSENRDDQPQHF
D: TRBD1; size: .; J: TRBJ2-2; V: TRBV18; DNA: TGTGCCAGCTCACCGGACAGGGGGCTGAACACCGGGGAGCTGTTTTTT; CDR3: CASSPDRGLNTGELFF
D: .; size: once; J: TRBJ1-5; V: TRBV6-1; DNA: TGTGCCAGCAGTGAACACCCAGGGTTCACCCAGCCCCAGCATTTT; CDR3: CASSEHPGFTQPQHF
D: .; size: .; J: TRBJ2-1; V: TRBV11-2; DNA: TGTGCCAGCAGCACCCTACAGGGCTTGTCCTACAATGAGCAGTTCTTC; CDR3: CASSTLQGLSYNEQFF
D: .; size: .; J: TRBJ1-5; V: TRBV7-2; DNA: TGTGCCAGCAGCACAAGGAGTCAGCCCCAGCATTTT; CDR3: CASSTRSQPQHF
D: TRBD2; size: .; J: TRBJ2-3; V: TRBV6-1; DNA: TGTGCCAGCAGTGAGGGACTAGCGGTAAATACGCAGTATTTT; CDR3: CASSEGLAVNTQYF
D: TRBD2; size: few; J: TRBJ2-5; V: TRBV10-3; DNA: TGTGCCATCAGTGAGTCGAGGGGACTAGCGGGGCCAGAGACCCAGTACTTC; CDR3: CAISESRGLAGPETQYF
D: .; size: .; J: TRBJ2-7; V: TRBV7-2; DNA: TGTGCCAGCAGCTTAGCATCCCAATCCTACGAGCAGTACTTC; CDR3: CASSLASQSYEQYF
D: TRBD2; size: .; J: TRBJ2-5; V: TRBV5-1; DNA: TGCGCCAGCAGCTTGACTATAGCGGGGACACAAGAGACCCAGTACTTC; CDR3: CASSLTIAGTQETQYF
D: .; size: .; J: TRBJ1-3; V: TRBV28; DNA: TGTGCCAGCAGTCAATACAGGGCTGGAAACACCATATATTTT; CDR3: CASSQYRAGNTIYF
D: .; size: few; J: TRBJ1-5; V: TRBV5-1; DNA: TGCGCCAGCAGCTTGGGGGCTGATCAGCCCCAGCATTTT; CDR3: CASSLGADQPQHF
D: .; size: once; J: TRBJ1-2; V: TRBV2; DNA: TGTGCCAGCAGTGGGACTGGATATGGCTACACCTTC; CDR3: CASSGTGYGYTF
D: .; size: .; J: TRBJ2-1; V: TRBV5-1; DNA: TGCGCCAGCAGCTTGCCGACAGGATACAATGAGCAGTTCTTC; CDR3: CASSLPTGYNEQFF
D: TRBD1; size: few; J: TRBJ1-5; V: TRBV12-5; DNA: TGTGCTAGTGGTTTTCGTAGACAGGGCTGGCCCCAGCATTTT; CDR3: CASGFRRQGWPQHF
D: .; size: .; J: TRBJ2-5; V: TRBV7-8; DNA: TGTGCCAGCGGTCTCAGGGATGGGGCAGAGACCCAGTACTTC; CDR3: CASGLRDGAETQYF
D: TRBD1; size: .; J: TRBJ1-6; V: TRBV6-5; DNA: TGTGCCAGCACCGCAGACAGGGGGGGCAATTCACCCCTCCACTTT; CDR3: CASTADRGGNSPLHF
D: .; size: .; J: TRBJ1-4; V: TRBV12-3/TRBV12-4; DNA: TGTGCCAGCAGCTTCGGGGGGGGTGAAAAACTGTTTTTT; CDR3: CASSFGGGEKLFF
D: .; size: .; J: TRBJ1-6; V: TRBV21-1; DNA: TGTGCCAGCAGCAAAAAAGGGGGAAATAATTCACCCCTCCACTTT; CDR3: CASSKKGGNNSPLHF
D: TRBD1; size: .; J: TRBJ1-1; V: TRBV2; DNA: TGTGCCAGCAGTGAGAGGACAGGTTGGGTCACTGAAGCTTTCTTT; CDR3: CASSERTGWVTEAFF
D: .; size: .; J: TRBJ2-1; V: TRBV11-2; DNA: TGTGCCAGCAGCTTAGACAGGGGTATGGGTGAGCAGTTCTTC; CDR3: CASSLDRGMGEQFF
D: .; size: .; J: TRBJ2-6; V: TRBV4-1; DNA: TGCGCCAGCAGCCAACCGGGAAGGGGGGCCAACGTCCTGACTTTC; CDR3: CASSQPGRGANVLTF
D: .; size: .; J: TRBJ2-7; V: TRBV3-1/TRBV3-2; DNA: TGTGCCAGCAGCCGTAGCGGCGAGCAGTACTTC; CDR3: CASSRSGEQYF
D: TRBD2; size: .; J: TRBJ2-5; V: TRBV6-2/TRBV6-3; DNA: TGTGCCAGCAGTTACGCGGGGGGGCCGGAGACCCAGTACTTC; CDR3: CASSYAGGPETQYF
D: .; size: .; J: TRBJ1-2; V: TRBV6-5; DNA: TGTGCCAGCAGTTACTTGCCAGCTAACTATGGCTACACCTTC; CDR3: CASSYLPANYGYTF